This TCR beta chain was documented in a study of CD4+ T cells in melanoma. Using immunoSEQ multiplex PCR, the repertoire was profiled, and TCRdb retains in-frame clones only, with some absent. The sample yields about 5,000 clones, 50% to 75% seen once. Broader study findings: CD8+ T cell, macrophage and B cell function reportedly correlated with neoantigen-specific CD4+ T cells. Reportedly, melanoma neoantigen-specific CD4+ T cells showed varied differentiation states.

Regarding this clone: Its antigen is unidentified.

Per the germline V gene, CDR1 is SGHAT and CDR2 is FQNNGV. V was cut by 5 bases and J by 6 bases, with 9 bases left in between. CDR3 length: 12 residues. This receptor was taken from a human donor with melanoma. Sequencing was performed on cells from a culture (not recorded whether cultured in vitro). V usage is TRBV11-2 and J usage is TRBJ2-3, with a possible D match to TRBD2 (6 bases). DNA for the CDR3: TGTGCCAGCAGCCTAGGGAGGGATACGCAGTATTTT. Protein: CASSLGRDTQYF.